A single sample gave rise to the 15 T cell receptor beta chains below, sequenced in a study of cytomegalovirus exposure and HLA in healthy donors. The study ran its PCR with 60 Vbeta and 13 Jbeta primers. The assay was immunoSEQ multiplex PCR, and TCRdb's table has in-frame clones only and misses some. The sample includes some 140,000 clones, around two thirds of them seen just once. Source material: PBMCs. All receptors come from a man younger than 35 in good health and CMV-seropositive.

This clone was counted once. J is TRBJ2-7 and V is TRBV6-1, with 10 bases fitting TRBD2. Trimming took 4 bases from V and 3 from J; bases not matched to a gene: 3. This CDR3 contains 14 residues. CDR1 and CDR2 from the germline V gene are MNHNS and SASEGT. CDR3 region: CASSGLAGVYEQYF. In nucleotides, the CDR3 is TGTGCCAGCAGTGGGCTAGCGGGAGTCTACGAGCAGTACTTC.

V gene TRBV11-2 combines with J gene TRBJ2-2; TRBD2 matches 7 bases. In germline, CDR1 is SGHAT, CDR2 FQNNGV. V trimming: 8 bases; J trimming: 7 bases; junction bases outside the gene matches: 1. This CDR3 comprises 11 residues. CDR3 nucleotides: TGTGCCAGCGGCGGGGGCGGGGAGCTGTTTTTT. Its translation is CASGGGGELFF.

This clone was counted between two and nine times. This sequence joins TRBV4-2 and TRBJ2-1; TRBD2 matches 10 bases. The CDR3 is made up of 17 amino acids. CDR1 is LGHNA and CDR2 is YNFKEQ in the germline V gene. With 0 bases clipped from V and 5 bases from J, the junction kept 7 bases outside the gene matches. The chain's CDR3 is CASSQDPTSGYDNEQFF. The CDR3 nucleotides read TGTGCCAGCAGCCAAGACCCGACTAGCGGGTACGACAATGAGCAGTTCTTC.

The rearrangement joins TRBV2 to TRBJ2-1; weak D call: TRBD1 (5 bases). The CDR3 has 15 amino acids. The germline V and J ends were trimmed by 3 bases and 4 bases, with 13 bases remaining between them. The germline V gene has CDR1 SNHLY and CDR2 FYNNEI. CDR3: CASSDQGSAYNEQFF. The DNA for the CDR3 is TGTGCCAGCAGTGATCAGGGATCGGCGTACAATGAGCAGTTCTTC.

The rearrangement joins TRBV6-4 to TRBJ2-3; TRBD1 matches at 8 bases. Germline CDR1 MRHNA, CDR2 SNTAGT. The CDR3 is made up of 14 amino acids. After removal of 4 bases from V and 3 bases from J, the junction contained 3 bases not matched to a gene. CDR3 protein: CASSGTGRTDTQYF. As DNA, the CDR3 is TGTGCCAGCAGTGGGACAGGGCGGACAGATACGCAGTATTTT.

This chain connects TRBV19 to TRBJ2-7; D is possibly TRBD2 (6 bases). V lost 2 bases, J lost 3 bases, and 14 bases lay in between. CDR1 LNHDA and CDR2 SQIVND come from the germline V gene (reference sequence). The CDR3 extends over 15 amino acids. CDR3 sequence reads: CASSIFGGQGYEQYF. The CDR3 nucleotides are TGTGCCAGTAGTATATTCGGGGGTCAGGGCTACGAGCAGTACTTC.

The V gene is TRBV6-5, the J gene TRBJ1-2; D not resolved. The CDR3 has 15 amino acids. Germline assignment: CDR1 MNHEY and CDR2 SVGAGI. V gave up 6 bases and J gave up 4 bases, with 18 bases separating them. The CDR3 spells CASSPPHDKRYGYTF. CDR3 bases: TGTGCCAGCAGCCCCCCCCATGACAAACGCTATGGCTACACCTTC.

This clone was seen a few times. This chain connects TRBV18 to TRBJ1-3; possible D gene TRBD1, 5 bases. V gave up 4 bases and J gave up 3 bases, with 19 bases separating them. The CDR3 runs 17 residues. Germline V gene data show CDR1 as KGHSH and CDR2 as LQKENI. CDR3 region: CASSLGAGGAYGNTIYF. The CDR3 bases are TGTGCCAGCTCACTTGGGGCGGGAGGCGCCTATGGAAACACCATATATTTT.

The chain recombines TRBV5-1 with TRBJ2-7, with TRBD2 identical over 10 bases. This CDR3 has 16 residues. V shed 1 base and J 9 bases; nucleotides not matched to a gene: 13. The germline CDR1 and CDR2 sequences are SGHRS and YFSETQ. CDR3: CASSLRSGGGLVLQYF. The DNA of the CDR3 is TGCGCCAGCAGCTTGAGAAGCGGGGGGGGCCTCGTCTTGCAGTACTTC.

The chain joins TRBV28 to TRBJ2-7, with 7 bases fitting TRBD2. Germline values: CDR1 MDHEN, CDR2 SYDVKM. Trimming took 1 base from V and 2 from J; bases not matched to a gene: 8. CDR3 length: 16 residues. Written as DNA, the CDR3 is TGTGCCAGCAGTTTATTGTCTAGCGGATTCACCTACGAGCAGTACTTC. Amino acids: CASSLLSSGFTYEQYF. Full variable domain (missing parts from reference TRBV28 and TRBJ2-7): DVKVTQSSRYLVKRTGEKVFLECVQDMDHENMFWYRQDPGLGLRLIYFSYDVKMKEKGDIPEGYSVSREKKERFSLILESASTNQTSMYLCASSLLSSGFTYEQYFGPGTRLTVT.

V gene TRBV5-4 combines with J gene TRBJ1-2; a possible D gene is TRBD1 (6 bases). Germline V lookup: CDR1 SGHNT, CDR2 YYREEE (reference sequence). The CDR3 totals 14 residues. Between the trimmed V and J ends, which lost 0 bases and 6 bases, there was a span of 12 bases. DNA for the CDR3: TGTGCCAGCAGCTTGGAGACAGGCCTGGATGGCTACACCTTC. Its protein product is CASSLETGLDGYTF.

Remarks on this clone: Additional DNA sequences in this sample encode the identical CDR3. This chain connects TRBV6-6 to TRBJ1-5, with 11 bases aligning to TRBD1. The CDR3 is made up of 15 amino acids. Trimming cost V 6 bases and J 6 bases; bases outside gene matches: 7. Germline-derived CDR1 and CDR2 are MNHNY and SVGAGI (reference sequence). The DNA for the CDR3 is TGTGCCAGCAGACCTGGACAGGGGGCAGGTCAGCCCCAGCATTTT. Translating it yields CASRPGQGAGQPQHF.

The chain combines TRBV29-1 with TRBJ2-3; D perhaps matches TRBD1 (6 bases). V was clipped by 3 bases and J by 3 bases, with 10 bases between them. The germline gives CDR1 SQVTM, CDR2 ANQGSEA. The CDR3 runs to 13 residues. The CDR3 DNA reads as TGCAGCGTTGATGGACAGCCGACAGATACGCAGTATTTT. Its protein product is CSVDGQPTDTQYF.

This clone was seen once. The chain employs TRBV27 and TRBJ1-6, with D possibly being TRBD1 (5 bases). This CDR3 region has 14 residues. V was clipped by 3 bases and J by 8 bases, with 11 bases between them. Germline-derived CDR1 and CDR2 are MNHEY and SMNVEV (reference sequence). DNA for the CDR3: TGTGCCAGCAGTTTTGGGGGACTCGATTCACCCCTCCACTTT. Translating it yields CASSFGGLDSPLHF.

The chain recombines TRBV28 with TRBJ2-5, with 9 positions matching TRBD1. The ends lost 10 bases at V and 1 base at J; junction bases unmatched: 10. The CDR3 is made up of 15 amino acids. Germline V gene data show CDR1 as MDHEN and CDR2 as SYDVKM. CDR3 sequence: CATSTGGLIQETQYF. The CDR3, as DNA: TGTGCCACTTCAACAGGGGGCTTAATCCAAGAGACCCAGTACTTC.